The 18 T cell receptor beta chains listed next were all sequenced from one sample in a study of T cell clonality in common variable immunodeficiency. The method was immunoSEQ multiplex PCR; TCRdb's version includes in-frame clones alone and lacks a portion of them. The counts give roughly 43,000 clones, none of them seen only once; about 0.66% is held by the top ten. The sequenced sample was peripheral blood mononuclear cells. The receptors come from a person aged 18 to 70 in good health.

The table lists this clone with many counts. The read falls 3 residues short of the CDR3 end, and the missing part is taken from the germline J gene. The chain joins TRBV6-1 to TRBJ2-7, with TRBD1 matching 8 bases. The CDR3 is 13 residues long. Trimming took 4 bases from V and 5 from J; bases not matched to a gene: 4. Germline CDR1 and CDR2: MNHNS and SASEGT. CDR3 DNA, as far as it was read: TGTGCCAGCAGTGGACAGGGGAGAAACGAG. This gives the protein CASSGQGRNE. The entire CDR3 is CASSGQGRNEQYF.

This clone was detected many times. Read sequence stops 3 residues before the CDR3 end, and the germline J gene provides the missing end. The chain couples TRBV18 to TRBJ1-4, with 8 bases aligning to TRBD1. The trim removed 4 bases at V and 1 base at J, leaving 5 bases unmatched. CDR1 is KGHSH, CDR2 LQKENI, per germline. This CDR3 is 16 amino acids long. The sequenced CDR3 bases are TGTGCCAGCTCACGAACAGGACAGGGAACTAATGAAAAA. Its translation: CASSRTGQGTNEK. The whole CDR3 protein is CASSRTGQGTNEKLFF.

This clone was counted a few times. The sequenced fragment ends 3 residues before the CDR3 boundary, so the rest is inferred from the germline J gene. The chain combines TRBV16 with TRBJ2-7; 7 bases fit TRBD2. The CDR3 totals 15 residues. Germline assignment: CDR1 KGHSY and CDR2 FQNENV. The V segment lost 0 bases and the J segment 2 bases; nucleotides outside the gene matches: 4. The sequenced part of the CDR3 DNA is TGTGCCAGCAGCCAATCTCAGCGGGACCCCTACGAG. Protein: CASSQSQRDPYE. The entire CDR3 protein is CASSQSQRDPYEQYF. Full variable domain (missing parts from reference TRBV16 and TRBJ2-7): GEEVAQTPKHLVRGEGQKAKLYCAPIKGHSYVFWYQQVLKNEFKFLISFQNENVFDETGMPKERFSAKCLPNSPCSLEIQATKLEDSAVYFCASSQSQRDPYEQYFGPGTRLTVT.

In this sample, this clone turned up many times. The read is 3 residues too short to cover the CDR3 end, so that end is filled in from the germline J gene. The chain carries TRBV13 and TRBJ2-1; 9 bases map to TRBD1. This CDR3 spans 16 amino acids. Trimming cost V 5 bases and J 7 bases; bases outside gene matches: 12. The germline gives CDR1 PRHDT, CDR2 FYEKMQ (reference sequence). Here the CDR3 reads CASSPSATGGLNEQFF. The sequenced CDR3 bases are TGTGCCAGCAGCCCTTCCGCGACAGGGGGATTGAATGAG.

This clone was recorded many times. Coverage ceases 3 residues before the CDR3 finishes, and the germline J gene fills in the end. The genes are TRBV7-8 and TRBJ2-3; D is perhaps TRBD2 (6 bases). This CDR3 comprises 15 residues. The germline V gene encodes CDR1 SGHVS and CDR2 FQNEAQ. The ends were cut back, 1 base at V and 4 bases at J, with 12 bases in the middle. The CDR3 reads CASSLGRGRADTQYF. The part of the CDR3 DNA that was read is TGTGCCAGCAGCTTAGGGCGGGGACGGGCAGATACG.

This clone was recorded at least ten times. Coverage ceases 3 residues before the CDR3 finishes, and the germline J gene fills in the end. V usage is TRBV19 and J usage is TRBJ2-5; D is undetermined. CDR3 length equals 15 residues. Trimming took 3 bases from V and 1 from J, leaving 12 bases between them. Germline V gene data show CDR1 as LNHDA and CDR2 as SQIVND (reference sequence). The CDR3 loop is CASSIHLGSQETQYF. The CDR3 DNA, read in part, is TGTGCCAGTAGTATCCACCTAGGATCCCAAGAGACC.

This clone was counted at least ten times. The sequenced fragment ends 3 residues before the CDR3 boundary, so the rest is inferred from the germline J gene. The chain is built from TRBV4-2 and TRBJ1-1; 10 bases agree with TRBD1. Germline CDR1 and CDR2: LGHNA and YNFKEQ. The junction had 11 bases not matched to a gene; V was cut back by 4 bases and J by 3 bases. The CDR3 loop spans 17 amino acids. The CDR3 is CASSPGAWDRGYTEAFF. CDR3 bases read: TGTGCCAGCAGCCCTGGAGCCTGGGACAGGGGATACACTGAA.

This clone has ten or more counts. The sequenced fragment ends 3 residues before the CDR3 boundary, so the rest is inferred from the germline J gene. The chain employs TRBV11-2 and TRBJ1-1; TRBD1 aligns across 8 bases. This CDR3 is 14 amino acids long. Germline trimming cut 3 bases from V and 5 bases from J; bases unmatched to any gene: 5. The germline gives CDR1 SGHAT, CDR2 FQNNGV. Here the CDR3 reads CASSFPDRATEAFF. Partial CDR3 DNA: TGTGCCAGCAGCTTTCCGGACAGGGCAACTGAA.

This clone was recorded at least ten times. The sequence runs out 3 residues before the end of the CDR3; the remainder is reconstructed from the germline J gene. The V and J genes are TRBV30 and TRBJ2-7, with a weak D call TRBD1 (5 bases). Trimming removed 0 bases from V and 4 bases from J, with 10 bases in between. CDR1 and CDR2 (germline): GTSNPN, SVGIG (reference sequence). The CDR3 contains 13 residues. The part of the CDR3 DNA that was read is TGTGCCTGGAGTGTAGATAGGGGTTACGAG. Protein product: CAWSVDRGYE. The complete CDR3 reads CAWSVDRGYEQYF.

This clone was seen many times. Read data end 3 residues before the CDR3 end; the end is taken from the germline J gene. This chain links TRBV12-3 or TRBV12-4 with TRBJ1-1; tentatively, D is TRBD1 (6 bases). Trimming cost V 6 bases and J 4 bases, with 9 bases left between them. The CDR3 covers 12 residues. CDR3 region: CASRQGGTEAFF. The sequenced part of the CDR3 DNA is TGTGCCAGCAGACAGGGAGGCACTGAA.

This clone has a count of ten or more. The read finishes 3 residues shy of the CDR3 end, and the germline J gene is used to complete it. The rearrangement links TRBV6-1 to TRBJ2-7, with a weak D call TRBD2 (6 bases). V lost 2 bases to trimming and J lost 4 bases, with 12 bases between them. CDR3 length: 14 amino acids. CDR1 and CDR2 (germline): MNHNS, SASEGT. The CDR3 sequence is CASSEKIGGYEQYF. The sequenced CDR3 bases are TGTGCCAGCAGTGAAAAAATTGGAGGGTACGAG.

This clone was seen many times. The CDR3 is cut off 3 residues early in the read; its end comes from the germline J gene. This chain uses TRBV20-1 with TRBJ1-4, with D tentatively TRBD1 (5 bases). The CDR3 extends over 12 amino acids. With 6 bases removed from V and 8 bases from J, the gap between germline ends came to 13 bases. Per the germline V gene, CDR1 is DFQATT and CDR2 is SNEGSKA (reference sequence). The CDR3 spells CSATLWGEKLFF. CDR3 DNA, as far as it was read: TGCAGTGCGACACTATGGGGCGAAAAA.

This clone was detected ten times or more. The read terminates 3 residues before the CDR3 end, so the remaining end is supplied by the germline J gene. The chain uses TRBV20-1 and TRBJ1-2; 8 positions agree with TRBD1. The ends lost 0 bases at V and 5 bases at J; junction bases unmatched: 8. Germline V gene lookup returns CDR1 DFQATT and CDR2 SNEGSKA (reference sequence). The CDR3 runs 15 residues. This CDR3 reads CSARDGQGAGYGYTF. The DNA read from the CDR3 is TGCAGTGCTAGAGATGGGCAGGGGGCAGGTTATGGC.

This clone showed up many times. The CDR3 extends 3 residues past the end of the read, so its final part is completed from the germline J gene. This chain uses TRBV9 with TRBJ2-2; D is undetermined. The V and J ends lost 0 bases and 3 bases respectively, with 15 bases between them. CDR3 length equals 17 residues. Germline CDR1 reads SGDLS; CDR2 reads YYNGEE. The CDR3 loop is CASSVDKQNADTGELFF. The part of the CDR3 DNA that was read is TGTGCCAGCAGCGTAGATAAACAGAATGCTGACACCGGGGAG. The complete variable domain, with remaining parts taken from reference TRBV9 and TRBJ2-2, reads DSGVTQTPKHLITATGQRVTLRCSPRSGDLSVYWYQQSLDQGLQFLIQYYNGEERAKGNILERFSAQQFPDLHSELNLSSLELGDSALYFCASSVDKQNADTGELFFGEGSRLTVL.

This clone was seen repeatedly, ten times or more. Coverage ceases 3 residues before the CDR3 finishes, and the germline J gene fills in the end. This rearrangement joins TRBV24-1 to TRBJ2-3; 10 bases map to TRBD2. This CDR3 contains 15 residues. Germline V gene sequence: CDR1 KGHDR, CDR2 SFDVKD. The J segment lost 2 bases and the V segment lost 10 bases, leaving 8 bases of the junction unmatched. The CDR3 spells CATREAGGNTDTQYF. Partial CDR3 DNA: TGTGCCACTAGAGAAGCGGGAGGGAACACAGATACG.

This clone was found many times. Sequencing ends 3 residues short of the CDR3 end; the germline J gene provides the rest. The genes are TRBV19 and TRBJ1-2, with TRBD1 matching over 9 bases. The CDR3 runs to 18 residues. CDR1 and CDR2 from the germline V gene are LNHDA and SQIVND (reference sequence). V was clipped by 6 bases and J by 6 bases; unmatched bases: 20. CDR3 amino acids: CASSSGTGSTRRSDGYTF. The sequenced part of the CDR3 DNA is TGTGCCAGTAGCTCCGGGACAGGGTCCACCCGAAGGAGCGATGGC.

This clone was found many times. The read ends 3 residues shy of where the CDR3 ends; the end is completed using the germline J gene. The rearrangement links TRBV20-1 to TRBJ2-4; the match to TRBD1 covers 9 bases. Germline V CDR1 and CDR2: DFQATT, SNEGSKA (reference sequence). The CDR3 has 14 residues. The V segment lost 4 bases and the J segment 6 bases; nucleotides outside the gene matches: 7. Partial CDR3 DNA: TGCAGTGCTAACCGGGACAGGGAGGTAAACATT. This sequence encodes CSANRDREVNI. Given in full, the CDR3 is CSANRDREVNIQYF.

This clone was detected many times. The read gets to within 3 residues of the CDR3 end, and the germline J gene fills in the rest. The genes are TRBV24-1 and TRBJ2-5, with TRBD2 identical over 8 bases. Germline lookup yields CDR1 KGHDR and CDR2 SFDVKD. J lost 5 bases, V lost 12 bases, and 13 bases had no gene match. The CDR3 covers 14 residues. This CDR3 reads CAAIRGGPGETQYF. The DNA read from the CDR3 is TGTGCCGCCATCCGGGGGGGACCCGGGGAGACC.